One sample yielded the 12 T cell receptor beta chains listed below, sequenced in a study of blood T cell repertoires in COVID-19. Here immunoSEQ multiplex PCR was the method, and the copy in TCRdb shows in-frame clones only, minus some. The sample lists about 64,000 clones, under 95% seen once, with approximately 1.5% in the top ten. Sequencing input: peripheral blood. All receptors derive from a human donor in a cohort sampled during active COVID-19.

The rearrangement joins TRBV5-4 to TRBJ2-3, with TRBD2 identical over 11 bases. CDR1 and CDR2 (germline): SGHNT, YYREEE (reference sequence). Losses at the gene ends were 4 bases for V and 4 bases for J; bases not matched to a gene: 8. This CDR3 contains 16 residues. The CDR3 DNA sequence: TGTGCCAGCAGCAAGGGACTAGCGGAGATTTCAGATACGCAGTATTTT. Protein sequence: CASSKGLAEISDTQYF.

The J gene is TRBJ1-1, the V gene TRBV11-2, with TRBD1 matching over 7 bases. Per germline, CDR1 SGHAT and CDR2 FQNNGV. The CDR3 extends over 12 amino acids. The J segment lost 5 bases and the V segment lost 3 bases, leaving 0 bases of the junction unmatched. The CDR3 here is CASSLDRTEAFF. The CDR3 DNA reads TGTGCCAGCAGCTTGGACAGGACTGAAGCTTTCTTT.

V and J are TRBV7-8 and TRBJ1-5; 8 nucleotides align to TRBD1. V gave up 7 bases and J gave up 4 bases; unmatched junction bases: 12. CDR1 and CDR2 from the germline V gene are SGHVS and FQNEAQ. The CDR3 spans 16 residues. The chain's CDR3 is CASTREGTGLNQPQHF. Written as DNA, the CDR3 is TGTGCCAGCACCCGGGAAGGGACAGGTTTAAATCAGCCCCAGCATTTT.

The rearrangement uses TRBV28 and TRBJ2-1; 7 positions match TRBD2. The V gene's germline CDR1 is MDHEN and CDR2 SYDVKM. The CDR3 runs to 14 residues. With V trimmed by 4 bases and J by 3 bases, 3 bases remained unmatched. This chain's CDR3 is CASSWASGYNEQFF. The CDR3 DNA sequence: TGTGCCAGCAGTTGGGCTAGCGGCTACAATGAGCAGTTCTTC.

This chain links TRBV5-4 with TRBJ2-2, with D perhaps matching TRBD2 (6 bases). The CDR3 length is 14 residues. Germline V gene data show CDR1 as SGHNT and CDR2 as YYREEE (reference sequence). Between the trimmed V and J ends, which lost 2 bases and 5 bases, there was a span of 10 bases. CDR3 amino acids: CASSFGGETGELFF. CDR3 DNA: TGTGCCAGCAGCTTTGGAGGGGAGACCGGGGAGCTGTTTTTT. The full variable domain, rest sourced from reference TRBV5-4 and TRBJ2-2, is ETGVTQSPTHLIKTRGQQVTLRCSSQSGHNTVSWYQQALGQGPQFIFQYYREEENGRGNFPPRFSGLQFPNYSSELNVNALELDDSALYLCASSFGGETGELFFGEGSRLTVL.

The chain has TRBV28 and TRBJ2-5, with D unresolved. The CDR3 is made up of 14 amino acids. CDR1 is MDHEN and CDR2 is SYDVKM in the germline V gene. V was trimmed by 7 bases and J by 5 bases, leaving 17 bases between them. In DNA form, the CDR3 reads TGTGCCAGCACCTGGGCCCCAGGCCGGGAGACCCAGTACTTC. This sequence encodes CASTWAPGRETQYF.

This clone appeared a few times. The V gene is TRBV14, the J gene TRBJ1-6; D not resolved. This CDR3 comprises 13 residues. Per germline, CDR1 SGHDN and CDR2 FVKESK. V lost 3 bases, J lost 10 bases, and 10 bases lay in between. In nucleotides, the CDR3 is TGTGCCAGCAGCCAGACTCTTGAGTCACCCCTCCACTTT. Its translation: CASSQTLESPLHF.

J is TRBJ2-4 and V is TRBV12-3 or TRBV12-4, with TRBD2 identical over 9 bases. The CDR3 contains 11 residues. Trimming took 11 bases from V and 6 from J; bases not matched to a gene: 2. Written as DNA, the CDR3 is TGTGCCCTACTAGCGGGAAACATTCAGTACTTC. It encodes CALLAGNIQYF.

The chain has TRBV7-9 and TRBJ2-7; unclear D gene. The CDR3 has 12 amino acids. V was cut by 1 base and J by 2 bases, with 3 bases left in between. Looked up from germline, CDR1 is SEHNR and CDR2 is FQNEAQ (reference sequence). The CDR3 region is CASSLGAYEQYF. CDR3 coding DNA: TGTGCCAGCAGCTTAGGAGCCTACGAGCAGTACTTC.

The rearrangement joins TRBV7-9 to TRBJ2-6; no reliable D call. This CDR3 is 17 amino acids long. Germline CDR1 reads SEHNR; CDR2 reads FQNEAQ (reference sequence). Deletions cut 1 base from V and 0 bases from J, with 10 bases between. The CDR3 here is CASSLGILSSGANVLTF. CDR3 DNA: TGTGCCAGCAGCTTAGGAATCCTAAGCTCTGGGGCCAACGTCCTGACTTTC.

This clone was observed once. The chain carries TRBV6-5 and TRBJ2-2; 11 bases line up with TRBD1. This CDR3 has 15 residues. The germline V gene has CDR1 MNHEY and CDR2 SVGAGI. V lost 4 bases, J lost 7 bases, and 5 bases stayed unmatched. CDR3 DNA sequence: TGTGCCAGCAGTTTAGGACAGGGGGCGATCGGGGAGCTGTTTTTT. It encodes CASSLGQGAIGELFF.

The DNA for the CDR3 is TGTGCCAGCAGTGAAACAGGCTTTCGTCAGCCCCAGCATTTT. Translation gives CASSETGFRQPQHF. This sequence joins TRBV25-1 and TRBJ1-5; tentative D call: TRBD1 (5 bases). The V and J ends lost 2 bases and 6 bases respectively, with 11 bases between them. The germline CDR1 and CDR2 sequences are MGHDK and SYGVNS. The CDR3 is made up of 14 amino acids.